Following are 25 T cell receptor beta chains from one sample sequenced in a study of technical replicates of blood from several donors. Data came from immunoSEQ multiplex PCR; TCRdb stores just in-frame clones and leaves some out. The sample lists more than 65,000 clones, roughly 91% occurring once. Sequenced: T cells isolated from PBMCs. These receptors all come from a human donor in good health.

The V call is TRBV29-1, the J call TRBJ2-7; D may be TRBD2 (5 bases). Germline V gene data show CDR1 as SQVTM and CDR2 as ANQGSEA. V was cut by 5 bases and J by 5 bases, with 19 bases left in between. The CDR3 contains 14 residues. The CDR3 region is CSVKGLRTGNEQYF. CDR3 in DNA: TGCAGCGTTAAAGGGCTTCGAACGGGAAACGAGCAGTACTTC.

A single count supports this clone. The chain employs TRBV29-1 and TRBJ2-7, with D perhaps matching TRBD1 (6 bases). The CDR3 totals 13 residues. CDR1 and CDR2 (germline): SQVTM, ANQGSEA. Trimming took 7 bases from V and 2 from J, leaving 15 bases between them. This chain's CDR3 is CSGKQGQTYEQYF. The DNA for the CDR3 is TGCAGCGGTAAACAGGGACAAACCTACGAGCAGTACTTC.

The genes are TRBV28 and TRBJ1-3, with D perhaps TRBD1 (6 bases). The germline V gene has CDR1 MDHEN and CDR2 SYDVKM. Trimming shortened V by 10 bases and J by 4 bases, and 14 bases separated the two germline ends. The CDR3 consists of 13 residues. Written as DNA, the CDR3 is TGTGCCATCGAGCCGACAGGAGGAAACACCATATATTTT. Translated, it gives CAIEPTGGNTIYF.

V is TRBV6-1 and J is TRBJ2-2; no definite D call. V shed 6 bases and J shed 5 bases, with 10 bases lying between them. Germline assignment: CDR1 MNHNS and CDR2 SASEGT. This CDR3 region has 13 residues. The CDR3 protein is CASSLEFTGELFF. Here the CDR3 DNA reads TGTGCCAGCAGCTTAGAATTTACCGGGGAGCTGTTTTTT.

This clone has a handful of counts. The V gene is TRBV5-1, the J gene TRBJ1-1; the D gene is possibly TRBD1 (5 bases). Per the germline V gene, CDR1 is SGHRS and CDR2 is YFSETQ. The CDR3 is 15 residues long. The V and J ends lost 0 bases and 0 bases respectively, with 9 bases between them. The CDR3 region has the DNA TGCGCCAGCAGCTTGGCGGGGGAGATGAACACTGAAGCTTTCTTT. Protein sequence: CASSLAGEMNTEAFF.

The chain employs TRBV14 and TRBJ2-3; D is possibly TRBD2 (6 bases). Germline CDR1 is SGHDN and CDR2 is FVKESK. Trimming removed 3 bases at V and 0 bases at J, with 10 bases between. CDR3 length: 15 residues. CDR3: CASSQTSFSTDTQYF. The CDR3, as DNA: TGTGCCAGCAGCCAGACTAGTTTTAGCACAGATACGCAGTATTTT.

The genes are TRBV6-5 and TRBJ1-2; D is possibly TRBD1 (5 bases). CDR1 and CDR2 (germline): MNHEY, SVGAGI. Deletions cut 0 bases from V and 1 base from J, with 12 bases between. This CDR3 spans 16 amino acids. CDR3 bases: TGTGCCAGCAGTTACTCGACGTACGGGGGTAACTATGGCTACACCTTC. Translating it yields CASSYSTYGGNYGYTF.

The V call is TRBV28, the J call TRBJ2-5; 8 nucleotides align to TRBD1. Germline CDR1 MDHEN, CDR2 SYDVKM. Trimming at V came to 5 bases and at J to 4 bases, leaving 9 bases not matched to a gene. The CDR3 is made up of 15 amino acids. CDR3 sequence: CASSPDREFIETQYF. For the CDR3, the DNA is TGTGCCAGCAGTCCGGACAGGGAATTCATAGAGACCCAGTACTTC.

V is TRBV7-3 and J is TRBJ2-3; no reliable D call. The CDR3 consists of 14 residues. Germline lookup yields CDR1 SGHTA and CDR2 FQGTGA. With 0 bases removed from V and 4 bases from J, the gap between germline ends came to 8 bases. The CDR3 region has the DNA TGTGCCAGCAGCTTAACTAGTAAACCAGATACGCAGTATTTT. Protein: CASSLTSKPDTQYF.

The rearrangement joins TRBV6-6 to TRBJ2-1; TRBD2 matches 11 bases. The trim removed 8 bases at V and 4 bases at J, leaving 7 bases unmatched. Germline V lookup: CDR1 MNHNY, CDR2 SVGAGI (reference sequence). The CDR3 length is 15 residues. The CDR3 DNA is TGTGCCAGCTGGCCGACTAGCGGGGCTTACAATGAGCAGTTCTTC. As protein: CASWPTSGAYNEQFF.

This sequence joins TRBV10-2 and TRBJ2-7; D not resolved. V dropped 3 bases and J dropped 4 bases, with 4 bases sitting between them. Germline lookup yields CDR1 WSHSY and CDR2 SAAADI. This CDR3 contains 11 residues. The chain's CDR3 is CASSDPYEQYF. CDR3 in DNA: TGCGCCAGCAGTGATCCTTACGAGCAGTACTTC.

The chain combines TRBV19 with TRBJ2-2; 10 bases are shared with TRBD2. The CDR3 totals 16 residues. Germline V gene sequence: CDR1 LNHDA, CDR2 SQIVND (reference sequence). V trimming: 6 bases; J trimming: 2 bases; junction bases outside the gene matches: 6. CDR3 in amino acids: CASSKRLAGNTGELFF. As DNA, the CDR3 is TGTGCCAGTAGCAAGCGACTAGCGGGTAACACCGGGGAGCTGTTTTTT.

The CDR3 sequence: CASSKVQKNTEAFF. In DNA form, the CDR3 reads TGTGCCAGCAGCAAGGTACAGAAGAACACTGAAGCTTTCTTT. The rearrangement uses TRBV21-1 and TRBJ1-1; TRBD1, the D gene given by the table, was not confirmed from the DNA. TRBV21-1 is a recognized pseudogene. The CDR3 loop spans 14 amino acids.

The rearrangement links TRBV7-9 to TRBJ2-1, with TRBD2 identical over 9 bases. This CDR3 has 17 amino acids. Germline trimming cut 4 bases from V and 3 bases from J; bases unmatched to any gene: 10. CDR1 SEHNR and CDR2 FQNEAQ come from the germline V gene (reference sequence). CDR3 nucleotide sequence: TGTGCCAGCAGCTCGATGTTAGCGGGAGCCCACTACAATGAGCAGTTCTTC. Translating gives CASSSMLAGAHYNEQFF.

The chain is built from TRBV6-5 and TRBJ2-1, with TRBD2 as a possible D gene (6 bases). This CDR3 comprises 15 residues. V was shortened by 4 bases and J by 6 bases, with 16 bases between the two germline ends. CDR1 is MNHEY, CDR2 SVGAGI, per germline. CDR3 coding DNA: TGTGCCAGCAGTTTTAGCGGAACGAGGGGCAATGAGCAGTTCTTC. Its translation: CASSFSGTRGNEQFF.

In DNA, the CDR3 is TGTGCCAGCAGCTCCGGCGGACCTAGCGGGGTAGGGTTCTTC. Its protein is CASSSGGPSGVGFF. This chain joins TRBV5-6 and TRBJ2-1; the match to TRBD2 covers 9 bases. Germline values: CDR1 SGHDT, CDR2 YYEEEE. This CDR3 has 14 amino acids. J was trimmed by 15 bases and V by 3 bases; bases with no gene match: 13.

The V and J genes are TRBV30 and TRBJ2-6; D is perhaps TRBD2 (6 bases). The CDR3 sequence is 17 residues long. V lost 7 bases and J 1 base, leaving 20 bases between the germline ends. Looked up from germline, CDR1 is GTSNPN and CDR2 is SVGIG (reference sequence). In DNA form, the CDR3 reads TGTGCCTTGGCGCGGGGAAAATACTATTCTGGGGCCAACGTCCTGACTTTC. This translates into CALARGKYYSGANVLTF.

CDR3: CASSFGGASTDTQYF. For the CDR3, the DNA is TGTGCCAGCAGCTTCGGCGGGGCTAGCACAGATACGCAGTATTTT. The rearrangement uses TRBV7-2 and TRBJ2-3; D is perhaps TRBD2 (6 bases). The ends were cut back, 3 bases at V and 0 bases at J, with 10 bases in the middle. Germline CDR1 and CDR2: SGHTA and FQGNSA. The CDR3 contains 15 residues.

V usage is TRBV11-3 and J usage is TRBJ2-7; 8 nucleotides align to TRBD1. Germline CDR1 reads SGHNT; CDR2 reads YENEEA. The CDR3 runs 14 residues. V dropped 4 bases and J dropped 3; count of bases not matched to a gene: 5. The CDR3 nucleotides read TGTGCCAGCAGCTGGCGGACAGGGTACTACGAGCAGTACTTC. It encodes CASSWRTGYYEQYF.

The chain carries TRBV7-9 and TRBJ2-7; the D gene is possibly TRBD1 (6 bases). The V gene's germline CDR1 is SEHNR and CDR2 FQNEAQ (reference sequence). The CDR3 runs 14 residues. The ends were cut back, 4 bases at V and 4 bases at J, with 14 bases in the middle. The CDR3 nucleotides read TGTGCCAGCAGCTCGACAGGCGGCCCATACGAGCAGTACTTC. Its translation: CASSSTGGPYEQYF.

The chain couples TRBV5-5 to TRBJ1-1; 7 nucleotides match TRBD1. The CDR3 is 15 amino acids. Per germline, CDR1 SGHKS and CDR2 YYEKEE (reference sequence). V lost 6 bases and J lost 2; bases outside the gene matches: 10. The CDR3 here is CASTQVDRANTEAFF. Here the CDR3 DNA reads TGTGCCAGCACCCAGGTTGACAGGGCCAACACTGAAGCTTTCTTT.

CDR3 in amino acids: CASSYRQGPYEQYF. The CDR3 coding sequence is TGTGCCAGCAGTTACCGGCAGGGGCCCTACGAGCAGTACTTC. V gene TRBV6-6 combines with J gene TRBJ2-7, with D possibly being TRBD1 (6 bases). This CDR3 is built from 14 residues. The germline V gene has CDR1 MNHNY and CDR2 SVGAGI (reference sequence). Between the trimmed V and J ends, which lost 2 bases and 2 bases, there was a span of 10 bases.

The chain recombines TRBV7-6 with TRBJ1-5; D unclear. V shed 1 base and J shed 4 bases, with 5 bases lying between them. Per the germline V gene, CDR1 is SGHVS and CDR2 is FNYEAQ. The CDR3 extends over 13 amino acids. The CDR3 bases are TGTGCCAGCAGCTTAGATCTTAATCAGCCCCAGCATTTT. Translation gives CASSLDLNQPQHF.

The chain couples TRBV9 to TRBJ2-7; no definite D call. CDR1 and CDR2 from the germline V gene are SGDLS and YYNGEE. The V end was cut by 2 bases, the J end by 1 base, with 7 bases between. This CDR3 contains 13 residues. CDR3 DNA: TGTGCCAGCAGCGTGGCGGCATCCTACGAGCAGTACTTC. Translating it yields CASSVAASYEQYF.

The chain recombines TRBV9 with TRBJ2-5; 11 bases line up with TRBD2. CDR3 length: 17 amino acids. CDR1 and CDR2 from the germline V gene are SGDLS and YYNGEE. The V gene end was trimmed by 4 bases and the J gene end by 4 bases; junction bases not matched to a gene: 12. CDR3 DNA sequence: TGTGCCAGCAGCCCTGGGGGGTTAGCGGGAGGGGGAGAGACCCAGTACTTC. Translated, it gives CASSPGGLAGGGETQYF. The whole variable domain, filled in from reference TRBV9 and TRBJ2-5, reads DSGVTQTPKHLITATGQRVTLRCSPRSGDLSVYWYQQSLDQGLQFLIQYYNGEERAKGNILERFSAQQFPDLHSELNLSSLELGDSALYFCASSPGGLAGGGETQYFGPGTRLLVL.